This record looks at one T cell receptor (beta chain) sequence and its context. Antigen specificity is unknown. Generated by immunoSEQ multiplex PCR, the TCRdb table keeps only in-frame clones and is missing some. The sample records around 1.9 million clones, 90% to 95% being singletons. The record originates from a study of shared clonotypes between healthy human individuals. Whole-study context: A few men and a couple of women, aged 18 to 49, were donors.

The study, taken as a whole, reports: Sorted-subset samples were not fully sequenced, rarefaction indicated. The low donor count limited represented genetic and exposure-history diversity. The naive CD4 repertoires of a handful of donors were compared, and about 5% of clonotypes were shared.

The CDR3 runs to 14 residues. V was pared by 0 bases and J by 5 bases, with 11 bases between. Germline CDR1 SGHRS, CDR2 YFSETQ. Naive CD8 populations comprised CD45RO-negative cells positively selected for CCR7, excluding terminally differentiated effector memory CD45RA+ cells. The specimen was naive CD8+ T cells from PBMCs. The J gene is TRBJ1-1, the V gene TRBV5-1; no definite D call. The source of this sequence is a man between 18 and 35 years old in good health. Some clones in this sample may be carry-over from other donors' samples. The CDR3 is CASSLAVGRTEAFF. The CDR3 region has the DNA TGCGCCAGCAGCTTGGCAGTGGGGAGGACTGAAGCTTTCTTT.